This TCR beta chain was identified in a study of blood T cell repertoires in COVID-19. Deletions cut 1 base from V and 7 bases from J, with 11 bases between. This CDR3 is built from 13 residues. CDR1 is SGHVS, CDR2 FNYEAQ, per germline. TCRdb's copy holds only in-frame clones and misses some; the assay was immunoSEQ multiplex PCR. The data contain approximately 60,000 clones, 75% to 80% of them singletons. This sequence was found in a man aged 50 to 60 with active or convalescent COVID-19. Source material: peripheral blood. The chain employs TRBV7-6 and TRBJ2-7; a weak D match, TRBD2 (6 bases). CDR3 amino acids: CASSLVVGGEQYF. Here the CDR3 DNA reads TGTGCCAGCAGCTTAGTGGTCGGAGGGGAGCAGTACTTC.